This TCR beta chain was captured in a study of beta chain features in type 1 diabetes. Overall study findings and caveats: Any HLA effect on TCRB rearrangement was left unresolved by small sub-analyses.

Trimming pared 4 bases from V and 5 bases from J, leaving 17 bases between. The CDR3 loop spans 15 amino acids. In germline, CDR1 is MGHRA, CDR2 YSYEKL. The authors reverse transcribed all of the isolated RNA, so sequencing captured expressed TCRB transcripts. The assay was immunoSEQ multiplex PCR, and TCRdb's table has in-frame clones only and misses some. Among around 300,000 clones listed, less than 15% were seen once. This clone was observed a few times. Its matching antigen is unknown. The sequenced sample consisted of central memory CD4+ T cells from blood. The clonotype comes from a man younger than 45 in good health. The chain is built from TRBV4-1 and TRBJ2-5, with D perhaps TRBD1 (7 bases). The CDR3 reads CASSRGEGAGETQYF. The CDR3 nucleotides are TGCGCCAGCAGCCGAGGCGAGGGGGCGGGGGAGACCCAGTACTTC.